This T cell receptor (beta chain) was recorded in a study of control samples from healthy donors and cancer patients. This clone came up once. The table came from immunoSEQ multiplex PCR; TCRdb's copy has only in-frame clones and leaves some out. The data contain 55,000 to 90,000 clones, over 75% of them singletons. The specimen sequenced was blood. This clonotype originated in a man aged 45 to 65 in good health.

As DNA, the CDR3 is TGTGCCAGCAGCGCCTCAGCAGTGCCTAGCTCCTACAATGAGCAGTTCTTC. This codes for CASSASAVPSSYNEQFF. The V call is TRBV9, the J call TRBJ2-1; D not resolved. CDR1 and CDR2 (germline): SGDLS, YYNGEE. The CDR3 sequence is 17 residues long. With 3 bases removed from V and 0 bases from J, the gap between germline ends came to 16 bases.